This T cell receptor beta chain was captured in a study of blood T cell repertoires in COVID-19. As for the study in general: Italy, Spain and the United States were the sources of the convalescent and acute COVID-19 samples. Nucleic acid was either cDNA or gDNA, and it came from T cells, B-cell-depleted T cells, or PBMCs.

This clone came up once. This CDR3 comprises 17 residues. The germline CDR1 and CDR2 sequences are LGHNA and YNFKEQ. V was clipped by 1 base and J by 4 bases; unmatched bases: 6. Here immunoSEQ multiplex PCR was the method, and the copy in TCRdb shows in-frame clones only, minus some. The top ten clones hold less than 9.5% of a sample with about 66,000 clones, over 80% of them seen once. V usage is TRBV4-2 and J usage is TRBJ2-2, with 10 bases identical to TRBD2. Sequencing was carried out using peripheral blood. This TCR was recovered from a human donor in a cohort sampled during active COVID-19. CDR3 DNA: TGTGCCAGCAGCCAAGGTCAAGCGGGAGGGGGCACCGGGGAGCTGTTTTTT. Its protein is CASSQGQAGGGTGELFF.